This T cell receptor (beta chain) was identified in a study of cytomegalovirus exposure and HLA in healthy donors. Germline CDR1 GTSNPN, CDR2 SVGIG (reference sequence). The CDR3 length is 13 residues. The V segment lost 6 bases and the J segment 2 bases; nucleotides outside the gene matches: 6. With regard to this clone: Its specificity is unknown.

PCR used 60 Vbeta primers and 13 Jbeta primers. TCRdb's copy holds only in-frame clones and misses some; the assay was immunoSEQ multiplex PCR. This sample's clone table lists tens of thousands of clones. Study results and caveats: Follow-up analysis seemed to connect common viral pathogens with several of the most significant clusters identified. Earlier analysis looked at TCR beta V segments, and most were productive about 87% or about 30% of the time.

The origin of this receptor is a man aged 25-45 years in good health and CMV-seropositive. The chain has TRBV30 and TRBJ1-2; 7 bases are a match to TRBD1. Sequencing was done on a sample of PBMCs. As DNA, the CDR3 is TGTGCCTGCCGGGACAGTTCAAACTATGGCTACACCTTC. Translation gives CACRDSSNYGYTF.